What follows are 8 T cell receptor beta chains derived from one specimen sequenced in a study of CD8 T cells in ankylosing spondylitis. TCRdb itself ran the 5' RACE reads through MiXCR, one entry per CDR3 protein. The sample holds 300,000 to 350,000 distinct CDR3 sequences, roughly 20% seen once. Sequenced material: blood, either unsorted or a sorted T cell fraction (not recorded which). These receptors were taken from a female donor with ankylosing spondylitis or in good health (not recorded which).

This clonotype appeared a few times. This rearrangement joins TRBV15 to TRBJ1-1, with D unclear. The ends were cut back, 3 bases at V and 2 bases at J, with 16 bases in the middle. The CDR3 runs to 16 residues. Looked up from germline, CDR1 is LNHNV and CDR2 is YYDKDF (reference sequence). The CDR3 loop is CATSSGVPTLNTEAFF. CDR3 nucleotide sequence: TGTGCCACCAGCAGTGGGGTGCCCACTTTAAACACTGAAGCTTTCTTT. Complete variable domain (other parts from reference TRBV15 and TRBJ1-1): DAMVIQNPRYQVTQFGKPVTLSCSQTLNHNVMYWYQQKSSQAPKLLFHYYDKDFNNEADTPDNFQSRRPNTSFCFLDIRSPGLGDTAMYLCATSSGVPTLNTEAFFGQGTRLTVV.

Written as DNA, the CDR3 is TGTGCCAGCAGTTTAGGAGGACTAGCGGGAGGCGTCTACAATGAGCAGTTCTTC. It encodes CASSLGGLAGGVYNEQFF. J is TRBJ2-1 and V is TRBV12-3 or TRBV12-4; 14 nucleotides match TRBD2. The CDR3 consists of 18 residues. The trim removed 1 base at V and 3 bases at J, leaving 5 bases unmatched.

This chain links TRBV27 with TRBJ1-2; 7 bases fit TRBD1. With 3 bases clipped from V and 6 bases from J, the junction kept 7 bases outside the gene matches. CDR1 and CDR2 from the germline V gene are MNHEY and SMNVEV (reference sequence). The CDR3 has 14 residues. CDR3 bases: TGTGCCAGCAGTTTTCGGCCAGGGGGGAATGGCTACACCTTC. This sequence encodes CASSFRPGGNGYTF.

The table lists this clonotype with many counts. The chain uses TRBV20-1 and TRBJ1-2; D is perhaps TRBD1 (5 bases). Trimming stripped 7 bases from V and 6 bases from J, with 9 bases between. Germline V gene sequence: CDR1 DFQATT, CDR2 SNEGSKA (reference sequence). The CDR3 consists of 10 residues. DNA for the CDR3: TGCAGTGAGGGGCGGGATGGCTACACCTTC. This codes for CSEGRDGYTF.

This clonotype was seen a handful of times. The rearrangement uses TRBV7-9 and TRBJ1-6; D may be TRBD1 (6 bases). Trimming shortened V by 3 bases and J by 12 bases, and 18 bases separated the two germline ends. CDR3 size: 15 residues. CDR1 SEHNR and CDR2 FQNEAQ come from the germline V gene (reference sequence). DNA for the CDR3: TGTGCCAGCAGCTTGGGTGCCGGGGGGCGGGAACCCCTCCACTTT. This translates into CASSLGAGGREPLHF.

The chain is built from TRBV4-3 and TRBJ2-4; maybe TRBD2 (6 bases). This CDR3 contains 14 residues. Germline-derived CDR1 and CDR2 are LGHNA and YSLEER. V lost 0 bases and J lost 5, with 8 bases in between. The CDR3 DNA sequence: TGCGCCAGCAGCCAAGATTGGAGGGAAAACATTCAGTACTTC. It is translated as CASSQDWRENIQYF.

The chain combines TRBV14 with TRBJ2-7; no firm D call. Germline CDR1 reads SGHDN; CDR2 reads FVKESK. This CDR3 has 12 amino acids. Trimming removed 1 base from V and 2 bases from J, with 3 bases in between. The CDR3 coding sequence is TGTGCCAGCAGCCAAGCCCCCTACGAGCAGTACTTC. It is translated as CASSQAPYEQYF.

At least ten counts were recorded for this clonotype. The chain employs TRBV10-3 and TRBJ1-4; 11 bases are a match to TRBD1. Germline V gene data show CDR1 as ENHRY and CDR2 as SYGVKD. After removal of 6 bases from V and 8 bases from J, the junction contained 8 bases not matched to a gene. This CDR3 is 15 amino acids long. The CDR3 reads CAISPGQGAYEKLFF. The CDR3 coding sequence is TGTGCCATCAGCCCCGGACAGGGGGCTTACGAAAAACTGTTTTTT.